Listed below are T cell receptor beta chains from one sample, sequenced in a study of blood T cell repertoires in COVID-19. Method: immunoSEQ multiplex PCR; TCRdb's copy keeps in-frame clones and lacks some. The sample gives under 250,000 clones, 65% to 85% of which show up once; around 2.7% is in the top ten. Sequenced material: peripheral blood. These receptors were collected from a woman in her thirties who had recovered from COVID-19. Each CDR3 is given with its conserved first and last residue. D genes are given only for firm matches. Clone size is given for some rows only: seen once, a few or many times, or a class if the clone is expanded.

- TRBJ1-5 - TRBV6-6 CASAPRGNQPQHF TGTGCCAGCGCTCCGCGGGGGAATCAGCCCCAGCATTTT
TRBD1 TRBJ2-1 - TRBV9 CASSVQGAANEQFF TGTGCCAGCAGCGTTCAGGGGGCTGCCAATGAGCAGTTCTTC
- TRBJ2-5 - TRBV27 CASSLWAQETQYF TGTGCCAGCAGTTTATGGGCCCAAGAGACCCAGTACTTC
TRBD1 TRBJ1-4 - TRBV24-1 CATSDAGQGDEKLFF TGTGCCACCAGTGACGCTGGACAGGGCGATGAAAAACTGTTTTTT
- TRBJ2-1 - TRBV20-1 CSASSGINTYNEQFF TGCAGTGCTAGTTCGGGAATTAACACCTACAATGAGCAGTTCTTC
TRBD2 TRBJ2-1 once TRBV3-1/TRBV3-2 CASSPRGTSYNEQFF TGTGCCAGCAGCCCACGGGGGACTAGCTACAATGAGCAGTTCTTC
TRBD2 TRBJ2-7 few TRBV29-1 CSVRLAVAYEQYF TGCAGCGTGCGGCTAGCGGTAGCCTACGAGCAGTACTTC
TRBD2 TRBJ2-5 - TRBV28 CASRGGKVGETQYF TGTGCCAGCAGGGGGGGGAAGGTAGGAGAGACCCAGTACTTC
TRBD1 TRBJ2-6 - TRBV5-1 CASSLGSVGQALSGANVLTF TGCGCCAGCAGCTTGGGGTCCGTAGGACAGGCCCTCTCTGGGGCCAACGTCCTGACTTTC
- TRBJ1-5 - TRBV10-1 CASSESKYTPLDQPQHF TGCGCCAGCAGTGAGTCAAAGTACACCCCCCTCGATCAGCCCCAGCATTTT
- TRBJ1-5 - TRBV12-3/TRBV12-4 CASSRRTFQPQHF TGTGCCAGCAGTCGCAGGACATTTCAGCCCCAGCATTTT
TRBD1 TRBJ2-3 - TRBV11-2 CASSTGAQDTQYF TGTGCCAGCAGTACAGGGGCACAAGATACGCAGTATTTT
- TRBJ2-7 - TRBV12-3/TRBV12-4 CASSYQYEQYF TGTGCCAGCAGTTACCAGTACGAGCAGTACTTC
- TRBJ2-5 - TRBV6-5 CASTGAETQYF TGTGCCAGCACTGGGGCAGAGACCCAGTACTTC
- TRBJ1-4 - TRBV19 CASRLAGGTTNEKLFF TGTGCCAGCCGACTGGCCGGGGGAACTACTAATGAAAAACTGTTTTTT
TRBD1 TRBJ2-6 - TRBV28 CASSSDRLSSGANVLTF TGTGCCAGCAGTTCGGACAGGCTTTCCTCTGGGGCCAACGTCCTGACTTTC
TRBD1 TRBJ1-5 - TRBV2 CASTWTGRHQPQHF TGTGCCAGCACCTGGACAGGACGCCATCAGCCCCAGCATTTT
- TRBJ2-7 - TRBV27 CASSLGGARSYEQYF TGTGCCAGCAGTTTAGGTGGGGCTCGCTCCTACGAGCAGTACTTC
- TRBJ2-1 - TRBV7-9 CASSFPLGGIATQNEQFF TGTGCCAGCAGCTTCCCCCTTGGGGGGATAGCAACCCAAAATGAGCAGTTCTTC
TRBD2 TRBJ2-1 - TRBV9 CASSVGASGRRYEQFF TGTGCCAGCAGCGTAGGGGCTAGCGGGAGACGATATGAGCAGTTCTTC
TRBD1 TRBJ1-1 once TRBV28 CASSLPGQGNTEAFF TGTGCCAGCAGTTTACCGGGACAGGGGAACACTGAAGCTTTCTTT
- TRBJ1-2 - TRBV28 CASSPPTYGYTF TGTGCCAGCAGCCCACCTACCTATGGCTACACCTTC
- TRBJ2-5 - TRBV5-1 CASSLNGETLETQYF TGCGCCAGCAGCTTAAACGGGGAGACCCTTGAGACCCAGTACTTC
- TRBJ1-1 - TRBV9 CASSGGGNTEAFF TGTGCCAGCAGCGGAGGGGGGAACACTGAAGCTTTCTTT
- TRBJ1-1 once TRBV7-9 CASSLGQGINTEAFF TGTGCCAGCAGCTTAGGGCAGGGAATAAACACTGAAGCTTTCTTT
TRBD1 TRBJ1-2 once TRBV28 CASSFPRTGKANYGYTF TGTGCCAGCAGTTTCCCCCGGACAGGGAAAGCTAACTATGGCTACACCTTC
- TRBJ1-2 - TRBV28 CASSLYGGGVGYTF TGTGCCAGCAGTCTCTACGGGGGGGGTGTCGGCTACACCTTC
- TRBJ1-5 - TRBV28 CASRPVSYRVGNQPQHF TGTGCCAGCAGGCCAGTTTCTTACAGGGTAGGAAATCAGCCCCAGCATTTT
TRBD2 TRBJ2-2 once TRBV24-1 CATSDWTRTGELFF TGTGCCACCAGTGATTGGACTAGGACCGGGGAGCTGTTTTTT
TRBD2 TRBJ2-7 - TRBV5-1 CASSPGLAGGSYEQYF TGCGCCAGCAGCCCGGGACTAGCGGGAGGCTCCTACGAGCAGTACTTC
TRBD2 TRBJ2-1 once TRBV7-3 CASSLAGGRDEQFF TGTGCCAGCAGCTTAGCGGGAGGGAGGGATGAGCAGTTCTTC
- TRBJ2-2 - TRBV5-6 CASSPDRGFTGELFF TGTGCCAGCAGCCCGGACCGAGGGTTTACCGGGGAGCTGTTTTTT
TRBD2 TRBJ2-3 few TRBV5-5 CASSWTGGSPDTQYF TGTGCCAGCAGCTGGACGGGAGGGTCCCCAGATACGCAGTATTTT
- TRBJ2-1 - TRBV28 CASSSPGGGPYNEQFF TGTGCCAGCAGTTCCCCTGGGGGGGGGCCCTACAATGAGCAGTTCTTC
TRBD1 TRBJ2-7 - TRBV28 CASSFNRGKYF TGTGCCAGCAGTTTCAACAGGGGAAAGTACTTC
- TRBJ2-2 - TRBV23-1 CASSQIVGQFDANTGELFF TGCGCCAGCAGTCAAATCGTGGGGCAGTTTGATGCGAACACCGGGGAGCTGTTTTTT
- TRBJ1-5 - TRBV7-9 CASSGEGNQPQHF TGTGCCAGCAGCGGGGAGGGCAATCAGCCCCAGCATTTT
TRBD2 TRBJ2-3 - TRBV19 CASSSGSGSTDTQYF TGTGCCAGTAGTAGCGGGAGTGGGTCGACAGATACGCAGTATTTT
TRBD2 TRBJ2-1 - TRBV25-1 CASSDPGTSRHNEQFF TGTGCCAGCAGTGACCCCGGGACTAGCCGGCACAATGAGCAGTTCTTC
- TRBJ1-2 - TRBV7-9 CASSLGANYGYTF TGTGCCAGCAGCTTAGGAGCTAACTATGGCTACACCTTC
TRBD2 TRBJ2-3 - TRBV25-1 CASSELTSVATDTQYF TGTGCCAGCAGTGAGCTTACTAGCGTAGCCACAGATACGCAGTATTTT
- TRBJ1-2 few TRBV3-1/TRBV3-2 CASSQEAGGLNYGYTF TGTGCCAGCAGCCAAGAGGCAGGAGGTCTTAACTATGGCTACACCTTC
- TRBJ1-1 - TRBV5-1 CASSDNSDTEAFF TGCGCCAGCAGCGACAATTCAGACACTGAAGCTTTCTTT
- TRBJ2-3 - TRBV24-1 CATSDLGELTDTQYF TGTGCCACCAGTGATCTTGGGGAGCTAACAGATACGCAGTATTTT
TRBD1 TRBJ1-1 - TRBV5-1 CASSLGDRENTEAFF TGCGCCAGCAGCTTGGGGGACAGGGAGAACACTGAAGCTTTCTTT
- TRBJ1-1 - TRBV4-2 CASSQVVSENTEAFF TGTGCCAGCAGCCAAGTTGTCAGCGAGAACACTGAAGCTTTCTTT
TRBD2 TRBJ2-1 - TRBV4-2 CASSLGTSGSNEQFF TGTGCCAGCAGCCTGGGTACTAGCGGGAGCAATGAGCAGTTCTTC
- TRBJ2-1 - TRBV5-4 CASSPDSWAYNEQFF TGTGCCAGCAGCCCGGACTCTTGGGCCTACAATGAGCAGTTCTTC
- TRBJ2-3 many TRBV19 CASSITRAWDTQYF TGTGCCAGTAGTATAACCAGGGCCTGGGATACGCAGTATTTT
TRBD1 TRBJ1-3 - TRBV28 CASSTQGQGTGNTIYF TGTGCCAGCAGTACACAGGGACAGGGGACTGGAAACACCATATATTTT
- TRBJ2-7 - TRBV6-6 CASSRSYEQYF TGTGCCAGCAGTCGGAGCTACGAGCAGTACTTC
TRBD1 TRBJ2-3 - TRBV27 CASSFRGRYADTQYF TGTGCCAGCAGTTTCAGGGGGCGGTATGCAGATACGCAGTATTTT
- TRBJ1-3 - TRBV27 CASSLSAGGNTIYF TGTGCCAGCAGTTTATCAGCCGGTGGAAACACCATATATTTT
- TRBJ2-6 few TRBV21-1 CASSKGHSGANVLTF TGTGCCAGCAGCAAAGGACACTCTGGGGCCAACGTCCTGACTTTC
- TRBJ2-3 - TRBV11-3 CASSIQGSTDTQYF TGTGCCAGCAGTATTCAGGGGAGCACAGATACGCAGTATTTT
- TRBJ1-1 - TRBV28 CASSPRFPAAEAFF TGTGCCAGCAGTCCCCGGTTTCCCGCCGCAGAAGCTTTCTTT
TRBD1 TRBJ2-7 - TRBV28 CASSLAGQGGYEQYF TGTGCCAGCAGTTTAGCCGGACAGGGGGGCTACGAGCAGTACTTC
- TRBJ1-2 - TRBV5-6 CASSLKTTGRALRNYGYTF TGTGCCAGCAGCTTGAAAACTACCGGCAGGGCGCTCCGGAACTATGGCTACACCTTC